The 5 T cell receptor beta chains below were found in one sample sequenced in a study of T-cell memory formation after mild COVID-19. TCRdb re-called the 5' RACE reads through MiXCR, storing one row per CDR3 protein. This sample has some 110,000 distinct CDR3 sequences, with around 12% found just once. The specimen sequenced was PBMCs or a T cell subset sorted from them (not recorded which). All receptors come from an adult woman who had mild COVID-19 (a few samples of this study predate the infection). Cell type and time point are not known.

This clonotype has a handful of counts. The chain has TRBV5-1 and TRBJ2-1; either TRBD1 or TRBD2 may supply D (5 bases each). Deletions cut 4 bases from V and 6 bases from J, with 17 bases between. This CDR3 is 15 amino acids long. From germline, CDR1 is SGHRS and CDR2 YFSETQ. The CDR3 here is CASSRPGRSINEQFF. CDR3 DNA sequence: TGCGCCAGCAGCCGACCGGGGCGAAGTATCAATGAGCAGTTCTTC.

CDR3 region: CASNPTGGDYGYTF. CDR3 DNA: TGTGCCAGCAACCCGACAGGGGGCGACTATGGCTACACCTTC. The chain employs TRBV5-5 and TRBJ1-2, with 10 bases identical to TRBD1. Germline CDR1 SGHKS, CDR2 YYEKEE (reference sequence). This CDR3 is 14 amino acids long. V dropped 6 bases and J dropped 3; count of bases not matched to a gene: 5. Full variable domain (missing parts from reference TRBV5-5 and TRBJ1-2): DAGVTQSPTHLIKTRGQQVTLRCSPISGHKSVSWYQQVLGQGPQFIFQYYEKEERGRGNFPDRFSARQFPNYSSELNVNALLLGDSALYLCASNPTGGDYGYTFGSGTRLTVV.

The rearrangement links TRBV10-3 to TRBJ2-7; the D gene is possibly TRBD1 (5 bases). Germline CDR1 is ENHRY and CDR2 is SYGVKD. The CDR3 extends over 17 amino acids. Trimming stripped 10 bases from V and 0 bases from J, with 25 bases between. CDR3 sequence: CATMGPKQDPSSYEQYF. CDR3 nucleotide sequence: TGTGCCACCATGGGCCCCAAACAGGACCCGAGCTCCTACGAGCAGTACTTC.

This clonotype was detected many times. The chain couples TRBV7-9 to TRBJ2-7; D may be TRBD1 (6 bases). The CDR3 loop spans 12 amino acids. The V and J ends lost 4 bases and 4 bases respectively, with 8 bases between them. Germline loops: CDR1 SEHNR, CDR2 FQNEAQ (reference sequence). The CDR3 reads CASSSQGYEQYF. In DNA, the CDR3 is TGTGCCAGCAGCTCACAGGGTTACGAGCAGTACTTC.

This clonotype has only a few counts. The CDR3 reads CASSPRVGGGGAPDTQYF. The CDR3 DNA is TGTGCCAGCAGCCCGCGCGTTGGTGGGGGGGGGGCCCCAGATACGCAGTATTTT. V and J are TRBV6-2 or TRBV6-3 and TRBJ2-3; D is possibly TRBD2 (7 bases). The CDR3 has 18 amino acids. The germline gives CDR1 MNHEY, CDR2 SVGEGT. V shed 6 bases and J shed 4 bases, with 26 bases lying between them.